These T cell receptor beta chains were read from a single sample in a study of Ad26.COV2.S vaccination and SARS-CoV-2 variants. The table came from immunoSEQ multiplex PCR; TCRdb's copy has only in-frame clones and leaves some out. The sample yields hundreds of thousands of clones, 80% to 95% seen once. The sample was peripheral blood, taken in a trial of Ad26.COV2.S vaccine versus placebo. The receptors originated from a person aged 18-65 years who received the Ad26.COV2.S COVID-19 vaccine or a placebo. CDR3s include the opening cysteine and the closing phenylalanine or tryptophan. Each record gives: V gene, J gene, clone size, D gene, CDR3 protein, CDR3 DNA. A D gene is named only where the DNA matches it firmly. Clone sizes are given selectively: once, few, many, or a class where the clone is expanded.

V: TRBV18; J: TRBJ2-7; size: NA; D: TRBD1; CDR3: CASSARGQGARSEQYF; DNA: TGTGCCAGCTCAGCCCGCGGACAGGGGGCGCGCAGCGAGCAGTACTTC
V: TRBV9; J: TRBJ1-5; size: NA; D: NA; CDR3: CASSPHPEAGNQPQHF; DNA: TGTGCCAGCAGCCCGCATCCGGAGGCCGGTAATCAGCCCCAGCATTTT
V: TRBV19; J: TRBJ1-2; size: NA; D: TRBD1; CDR3: CASSTLGQDLGSYTF; DNA: TGTGCCAGTAGTACTCTAGGACAGGACCTAGGGAGCTACACCTTC
V: TRBV4-2; J: TRBJ1-1; size: NA; D: NA; CDR3: CASSQGLTTEAFF; DNA: TGTGCCAGCAGCCAAGGATTGACAACTGAAGCTTTCTTT
V: TRBV7-2; J: TRBJ2-1; size: NA; D: NA; CDR3: CASSLALVSYNEQFF; DNA: TGTGCCAGCAGCTTAGCCCTAGTTTCCTACAATGAGCAGTTCTTC
V: TRBV6-5; J: TRBJ1-6; size: NA; D: NA; CDR3: CASSLGNSPLHF; DNA: TGTGCCAGCAGTTTGGGGAATTCACCCCTCCACTTT
V: TRBV29-1; J: TRBJ2-3; size: NA; D: NA; CDR3: CSVADISSSTDTQYF; DNA: TGCAGCGTTGCGGACATCTCTTCTAGCACAGATACGCAGTATTTT
V: TRBV19; J: TRBJ2-1; size: NA; D: TRBD1; CDR3: CASRPWTGNYNEQFF; DNA: TGTGCCAGTAGACCATGGACAGGGAACTACAATGAGCAGTTCTTC
V: TRBV30; J: TRBJ2-7; size: NA; D: NA; CDR3: CAWSGTTYEQYF; DNA: TGTGCCTGGAGTGGAACCACCTACGAGCAGTACTTC
V: TRBV6-5; J: TRBJ2-4; size: NA; D: NA; CDR3: CASRGGGGNKNIQYF; DNA: TGTGCCAGCAGGGGGGGAGGGGGGAACAAAAACATTCAGTACTTC
V: TRBV4-3; J: TRBJ2-2; size: NA; D: NA; CDR3: CASSQGSAGTGELFF; DNA: TGCGCCAGCAGCCAGGGGTCTGCCGGGACCGGGGAGCTGTTTTTT
V: TRBV6-5; J: TRBJ2-3; size: NA; D: TRBD2; CDR3: CASSLQAGETDTQYF; DNA: TGTGCCAGCAGCCTACAAGCGGGAGAAACAGATACGCAGTATTTT
V: TRBV3-1/TRBV3-2; J: TRBJ1-6; size: NA; D: NA; CDR3: CASSPADSPLHF; DNA: TGTGCCAGCAGCCCGGCGGATTCACCCCTCCACTTT
V: TRBV6-2/TRBV6-3; J: TRBJ2-5; size: once; D: NA; CDR3: CASSYFQETQYF; DNA: TGTGCCAGCAGTTACTTCCAAGAGACCCAGTACTTC
V: TRBV15; J: TRBJ2-2; size: NA; D: TRBD2; CDR3: CATSRDRGGAGGVTGELFF; DNA: TGTGCCACCAGCAGAGATCGTGGAGGAGCGGGAGGGGTGACCGGGGAGCTGTTTTTT
V: TRBV19; J: TRBJ2-7; size: few; D: NA; CDR3: CASSIGAGEQYF; DNA: TGTGCCAGTAGTATAGGGGCGGGAGAGCAGTACTTC
V: TRBV27; J: TRBJ2-2; size: NA; D: NA; CDR3: CASAPWEVTGELFF; DNA: TGTGCCAGCGCTCCTTGGGAAGTCACCGGGGAGCTGTTTTTT
V: TRBV7-9; J: TRBJ1-1; size: NA; D: NA; CDR3: CASSLGSGAGNTEAFF; DNA: TGTGCCAGCAGCTTAGGGTCCGGCGCGGGGAACACTGAAGCTTTCTTT
V: TRBV5-4; J: TRBJ2-7; size: once; D: NA; CDR3: CASSSGSGLMTYEQYF; DNA: TGTGCCAGCAGCTCCGGGTCTGGGCTTATGACGTACGAGCAGTACTTC
V: TRBV7-2; J: TRBJ2-2; size: once; D: NA; CDR3: CASSLVGSGELFF; DNA: TGTGCCAGCAGCTTAGTTGGATCCGGGGAGCTGTTTTTT
V: TRBV29-1; J: TRBJ2-1; size: NA; D: NA; CDR3: CSALRRGAHEQFF; DNA: TGCAGCGCCCTGAGGCGCGGGGCCCATGAGCAGTTCTTC
V: TRBV7-9; J: TRBJ2-1; size: NA; D: NA; CDR3: CASGQPSYNEQFF; DNA: TGTGCCAGCGGACAGCCTTCCTACAATGAGCAGTTCTTC
V: TRBV27; J: TRBJ2-1; size: NA; D: TRBD2; CDR3: CASRPTSGSDEQFF; DNA: TGTGCCAGCAGACCGACTAGCGGGAGCGATGAGCAGTTCTTC
V: TRBV15; J: TRBJ2-7; size: NA; D: TRBD2; CDR3: CATSNKLAGPYEQYF; DNA: TGTGCCACCAGCAACAAACTAGCGGGGCCCTACGAGCAGTACTTC
V: TRBV11-1; J: TRBJ2-5; size: NA; D: NA; CDR3: CASSLAWGSETQYF; DNA: TGTGCCAGCAGCTTAGCTTGGGGTTCAGAGACCCAGTACTTC
V: TRBV5-1; J: TRBJ2-1; size: once; D: TRBD2; CDR3: CASSSGLAGVIRNEQFF; DNA: TGCGCCAGCAGCTCGGGACTAGCGGGAGTTATAAGAAATGAGCAGTTCTTC
V: TRBV28; J: TRBJ1-1; size: NA; D: NA; CDR3: CASSTPGEYTEAFF; DNA: TGTGCCAGCAGCACACCCGGCGAGTACACTGAAGCTTTCTTT
V: TRBV5-1; J: TRBJ2-7; size: NA; D: TRBD2; CDR3: CASSYTTSGNYEQYF; DNA: TGCGCCAGCAGCTACACGACTAGCGGGAACTACGAGCAGTACTTC
V: TRBV6-2/TRBV6-3; J: TRBJ2-7; size: NA; D: TRBD1; CDR3: CASSYSPGQGTYEQYF; DNA: TGTGCCAGCAGTTACTCCCCGGGACAGGGAACCTACGAGCAGTACTTC
V: TRBV18; J: TRBJ1-4; size: NA; D: NA; CDR3: CASSNSRDTNEKLFF; DNA: TGTGCCAGCTCAAATAGCAGGGATACTAATGAAAAACTGTTTTTT
V: TRBV4-1; J: TRBJ2-1; size: NA; D: NA; CDR3: CASSQAGSGFNEQFF; DNA: TGCGCCAGCAGCCAAGCAGGTAGCGGTTTCAATGAGCAGTTCTTC
V: TRBV24-1; J: TRBJ2-1; size: NA; D: TRBD2; CDR3: CATSDSGGIAGNEQFF; DNA: TGTGCCACCAGTGATTCCGGCGGGATAGCGGGGAATGAGCAGTTCTTC
V: TRBV7-9; J: TRBJ1-1; size: NA; D: NA; CDR3: CASSFGGGEAFF; DNA: TGTGCCAGCAGCTTCGGCGGGGGCGAAGCTTTCTTT